These 30 T cell receptor beta chains originate from one sample sequenced in a study of CD4 T cells in relation to SARS-CoV-2 and coronaviruses. These receptors are not linked to any known antigen. Here immunoSEQ multiplex PCR was the method, and the copy in TCRdb shows in-frame clones only, minus some. The repertoire holds tens of thousands of clones, with around 75% as singletons. The unexposed donors gave CD4+ T cells in about 2011-2019, prior to COVID-19. Isolation of CD4+ T cells took place after about 10 days in culture. The sequencing input was CD4+ T cells from PBMCs, cultured in vitro. The receptor set was obtained from a human donor in good health.

This clone was recorded a few times. The chain couples TRBV27 to TRBJ1-2; 8 positions match TRBD1. This CDR3 has 14 residues. Germline CDR1 reads MNHEY; CDR2 reads SMNVEV (reference sequence). The junction had 7 bases not matched to a gene; V was cut back by 5 bases and J by 5 bases. CDR3 in DNA: TGTGCCAGCAGTATCGGACAGGGCCGGTATGGCTACACCTTC. Protein: CASSIGQGRYGYTF.

The genes are TRBV12-5 and TRBJ2-7; the D call may be TRBD1 or TRBD2 (5 bases each). Trimming removed 6 bases from V and 6 bases from J, with 18 bases in between. Germline V gene lookup returns CDR1 LGHNT and CDR2 FRNRAP. The CDR3 consists of 14 residues. The CDR3: CASGKSGARSEQYF. In DNA, the CDR3 is TGTGCTAGTGGCAAATCCGGGGCCCGTTCCGAGCAGTACTTC. The whole variable domain, filled in from reference TRBV12-5 and TRBJ2-7, reads DARVTQTPRHKVTEMGQEVTMRCQPILGHNTVFWYRQTMMQGLELLAYFRNRAPLDDSGMPKDRFSAEMPDATLATLKIQPSEPRDSAVYFCASGKSGARSEQYFGPGTRLTVT.

V usage is TRBV3-1 (or the pseudogene TRBV3-2) and J usage is TRBJ2-7; 8 bases match TRBD2. Germline V CDR1 and CDR2: LGHDT, YNNKEL (reference sequence). CDR3 length: 17 amino acids. V lost 4 bases and J lost 3; bases outside the gene matches: 14. The CDR3 sequence is CASSPSVGAGDLYEQYF. The CDR3, as DNA: TGTGCCAGCAGCCCTAGTGTTGGAGCGGGGGACCTCTACGAGCAGTACTTC.

A few counts support this clone. The chain links TRBV4-2 to TRBJ2-1; 10 nucleotides agree with TRBD2. The CDR3 sequence is 15 residues long. V shed 1 base and J 6 bases; nucleotides not matched to a gene: 3. Germline lookup yields CDR1 LGHNA and CDR2 YNFKEQ. In DNA, the CDR3 is TGTGCCAGCAGCCAAGCGCAGCGGGGGGGCAATGAGCAGTTCTTC. Translation: CASSQAQRGGNEQFF.

This clone was picked up one time. The chain links TRBV4-1 to TRBJ1-1; 9 nucleotides match TRBD1. Germline V gives CDR1 MGHRA, CDR2 YSYEKL. The trim removed 4 bases at V and 1 base at J, leaving 10 bases unmatched. The CDR3 sequence is 17 residues long. CDR3 sequence: CASSLVPGQGANTEAFF. CDR3 nucleotide sequence: TGCGCCAGCAGCCTTGTCCCGGGACAGGGAGCGAACACTGAAGCTTTCTTT.

The chain employs TRBV5-1 and TRBJ2-3, with 7 positions matching TRBD1. The CDR3 sequence is 16 residues long. With V trimmed by 0 bases and J by 0 bases, 4 bases remained unmatched. Germline CDR1 is SGHRS and CDR2 is YFSETQ. The CDR3 loop is CASSLDRGTSTDTQYF. The DNA of the CDR3 is TGCGCCAGCAGCTTGGACAGGGGCACTAGCACAGATACGCAGTATTTT.

The gene calls are TRBV18 and TRBJ1-1; the D gene is possibly TRBD1 (5 bases). Trimming took 0 bases from V and 7 from J, leaving 15 bases between them. Looked up from germline, CDR1 is KGHSH and CDR2 is LQKENI. The CDR3 covers 15 residues. CDR3 residues: CASSPPEGNIGEAFF. The CDR3 DNA follows: TGTGCCAGCTCACCACCGGAGGGGAACATCGGTGAAGCTTTCTTT.

The rearrangement uses TRBV18 and TRBJ1-2, with 7 bases matching TRBD1. The germline gives CDR1 KGHSH, CDR2 LQKENI. Trimming at V came to 0 bases and at J to 2 bases, leaving 0 bases not matched to a gene. CDR3 length: 14 amino acids. CDR3 residues: CASSPPGQNYGYTF. In DNA form, the CDR3 reads TGTGCCAGCTCACCACCGGGACAGAACTATGGCTACACCTTC.

The rearrangement joins TRBV21-1 to TRBJ1-2; the DNA was not compared with TRBD1, the D call given in the table. TRBV21-1 is labeled a pseudogene. The CDR3 is made up of 13 amino acids. The CDR3 reads CASSMGQGHGYTF. The DNA for the CDR3 is TGTGCCAGCAGCATGGGACAGGGACATGGCTACACCTTC.

V usage is TRBV5-1 and J usage is TRBJ1-4; TRBD1 might be the D (6 bases). Deletions cut 0 bases from V and 7 bases from J, with 13 bases between. CDR1 and CDR2 (germline): SGHRS, YFSETQ. This CDR3 spans 15 amino acids. In DNA form, the CDR3 reads TGCGCCAGCAGCTTGGATACAGGGCAGGGTGAAAAACTGTTTTTT. Translated: CASSLDTGQGEKLFF.

This chain connects TRBV11-2 to TRBJ1-1; D uncertain. This CDR3 comprises 12 residues. Germline V gives CDR1 SGHAT, CDR2 FQNNGV. V shed 3 bases and J shed 7 bases, with 9 bases lying between them. The CDR3 reads CASSLGRSEAFF. DNA of the CDR3: TGTGCCAGCAGCTTGGGCCGGAGTGAAGCTTTCTTT.

The gene calls are TRBV4-2 and TRBJ2-5, with 7 bases identical to TRBD2. This CDR3 is 14 amino acids long. Trimming at V came to 1 base and at J to 5 bases, leaving 4 bases not matched to a gene. Germline V gives CDR1 LGHNA, CDR2 YNFKEQ. The CDR3 DNA follows: TGTGCCAGCAGCCAAGCCTCCGGGGGGGAGACCCAGTACTTC. It specifies CASSQASGGETQYF.

The chain joins TRBV7-6 to TRBJ2-2; 8 positions match TRBD2. Germline CDR1 and CDR2: SGHVS and FNYEAQ. V lost 2 bases and J lost 2; bases outside the gene matches: 13. There are 19 residues in the CDR3. CDR3 region: CASSLRAGAGAGNTGELFF. The CDR3 region has the DNA TGTGCCAGCAGCTTACGGGCCGGAGCGGGAGCTGGAAACACCGGGGAGCTGTTTTTT.

This clone was recorded a few times. This chain connects TRBV10-3 to TRBJ2-3, with D hard to call. CDR3 length equals 12 residues. Trimming stripped 6 bases from V and 6 bases from J, with 10 bases between. The germline gives CDR1 ENHRY, CDR2 SYGVKD. The CDR3 nucleotides are TGTGCCATCAGCACCGTTGGGGATACGCAGTATTTT. Its translation is CAISTVGDTQYF.

CDR3 protein: CASSLYIRVRGTYEQYF. CDR3 nucleotides: TGTGCCAGCAGTTTGTATATCCGAGTCCGAGGGACCTACGAGCAGTACTTC. This rearrangement joins TRBV28 to TRBJ2-7, with D maybe TRBD2 (5 bases). Between the trimmed V and J ends, which lost 3 bases and 2 bases, there was a span of 20 bases. Germline loops: CDR1 MDHEN, CDR2 SYDVKM. This CDR3 comprises 17 residues.

The gene calls are TRBV18 and TRBJ2-3; 9 nucleotides match TRBD2. This CDR3 comprises 14 residues. The V gene's germline CDR1 is KGHSH and CDR2 LQKENI. V trimming: 0 bases; J trimming: 6 bases; junction bases outside the gene matches: 1. CDR3 amino acids: CASSPPSGSDTQYF. In DNA, the CDR3 is TGTGCCAGCTCACCACCTAGCGGGAGCGATACGCAGTATTTT.

This chain uses TRBV4-3 with TRBJ2-1; TRBD2 matches at 11 bases. V dropped 4 bases and J dropped 5; count of bases not matched to a gene: 4. Germline CDR1 is LGHNA and CDR2 is YSLEER. The CDR3 contains 15 residues. The CDR3 sequence is CASSPTSGVNNEQFF. CDR3 DNA sequence: TGCGCCAGCAGCCCGACTAGCGGGGTAAACAATGAGCAGTTCTTC.

This clone was counted between two and nine times. The chain couples TRBV5-6 to TRBJ1-6; TRBD1 agrees at 7 bases. The CDR3 is 15 amino acids. Per the germline V gene, CDR1 is SGHDT and CDR2 is YYEEEE. The ends lost 0 bases at V and 11 bases at J; junction bases unmatched: 8. CDR3 region: CASSLGTGPSTPLHF. The CDR3 bases are TGTGCCAGCAGCTTGGGGACAGGTCCATCGACACCCCTCCACTTT.

Written as DNA, the CDR3 is TGCGCCAGCAGCTTGAGTGTCAGGCTTGACGGCTACAATGAGCAGTTCTTC. Amino acid sequence: CASSLSVRLDGYNEQFF. This sequence joins TRBV5-1 and TRBJ2-1; D uncertain. CDR3 length: 17 amino acids. V dropped 1 base and J dropped 3 bases, with 17 bases sitting between them. The germline CDR1 and CDR2 sequences are SGHRS and YFSETQ.

This clone was counted between two and nine times. V usage is TRBV15 and J usage is TRBJ1-6; D call uncertain. Germline V gene lookup returns CDR1 LNHNV and CDR2 YYDKDF (reference sequence). There are 13 residues in the CDR3. Trimming took 0 bases from V and 12 from J, leaving 9 bases between them. CDR3 in amino acids: CATSREFSLPLHF. CDR3 bases: TGTGCCACCAGCAGAGAATTTTCCCTACCCCTCCACTTT.

The rearrangement uses TRBV5-1 and TRBJ2-3; D might be TRBD2 (7 bases). The CDR3 totals 17 residues. Trimming took 0 bases from V and 0 from J, leaving 14 bases between them. The germline gives CDR1 SGHRS, CDR2 YFSETQ. This CDR3 is CASSLGGGHESTDTQYF. CDR3 bases: TGCGCCAGCAGCTTGGGCGGGGGCCACGAGAGCACAGATACGCAGTATTTT.

The chain carries TRBV4-3 and TRBJ2-1, with D uncertain. V was trimmed by 2 bases and J by 6 bases, leaving 8 bases between them. Per germline, CDR1 LGHNA and CDR2 YSLEER. This CDR3 has 13 residues. Written as DNA, the CDR3 is TGCGCCAGCAGCCAAAGTATACCCAATGAGCAGTTCTTC. Residues: CASSQSIPNEQFF.

The CDR3 region has the DNA TGTGCCAGTAGTATACAAGCGGGAGTGGCCAATGAGCAGTTCTTC. Translating gives CASSIQAGVANEQFF. The chain carries TRBV19 and TRBJ2-1; 8 bases line up with TRBD2. The germline V gene encodes CDR1 LNHDA and CDR2 SQIVND (reference sequence). V trimming: 2 bases; J trimming: 6 bases; junction bases outside the gene matches: 6. The CDR3 is 15 residues long. The full variable domain, its missing parts supplied by reference TRBV19 and TRBJ2-1, is DGGITQSPKYLFRKEGQNVTLSCEQNLNHDAMYWYRQDPGQGLRLIYYSQIVNDFQKGDIAEGYSVSREKKESFPLTVTSAQKNPTAFYLCASSIQAGVANEQFFGPGTRLTVL.

The chain is built from TRBV10-3 and TRBJ1-2; D may be TRBD1 (5 bases). Germline loops: CDR1 ENHRY, CDR2 SYGVKD. CDR3 length equals 18 residues. The V and J ends lost 4 bases and 3 bases respectively, with 24 bases between them. The DNA of the CDR3 is TGTGCCATCAGTGGTCCCTCGGGGGGGGGTAGATCTCACTATGGCTACACCTTC. It encodes CAISGPSGGGRSHYGYTF.

V usage is TRBV19 and J usage is TRBJ2-3, with D tentatively TRBD2 (6 bases). This CDR3 spans 18 amino acids. The V end was cut by 6 bases, the J end by 2 bases, with 24 bases between. Germline CDR1 is LNHDA and CDR2 is SQIVND (reference sequence). The CDR3 loop reads CASRPDWGEAMPTDTQYF. The CDR3 nucleotides are TGTGCCAGTAGACCAGATTGGGGGGAGGCAATGCCCACAGATACGCAGTATTTT.

The chain carries TRBV5-6 and TRBJ2-7, with D maybe TRBD2 (6 bases). Germline loops: CDR1 SGHDT, CDR2 YYEEEE. Deletions cut 4 bases from V and 9 bases from J, with 20 bases between. The CDR3 runs to 14 residues. The CDR3 sequence: CASSLGLELAGQYF. As DNA, the CDR3 is TGTGCCAGCAGCCTGGGACTCGAACTCGCGGGGCAGTACTTC.

The chain links TRBV6-5 to TRBJ2-7, with TRBD2 identical over 14 bases. The junction had 8 bases not matched to a gene; V was cut back by 3 bases and J by 7 bases. Germline CDR1 MNHEY, CDR2 SVGAGI. The CDR3 runs to 16 residues. CDR3 coding DNA: TGTGCCAGCAGTTATTCCGGACTAGCGGGAGGACGTGAGCAGTACTTC. The encoded protein is CASSYSGLAGGREQYF.

The chain couples TRBV10-3 to TRBJ1-1; no definite D call. This CDR3 is 13 amino acids long. The germline V gene encodes CDR1 ENHRY and CDR2 SYGVKD. V was clipped by 4 bases and J by 4 bases, with 10 bases between them. Here the CDR3 reads CAISGGNPTEAFF. In nucleotides, the CDR3 is TGTGCCATCAGTGGTGGAAACCCCACTGAAGCTTTCTTT.

The rearrangement uses TRBV6-1 and TRBJ1-6, with a possible D match to TRBD1 (5 bases). Germline V lookup: CDR1 MNHNS, CDR2 SASEGT. The CDR3 sequence is 17 residues long. V was shortened by 2 bases and J by 0 bases, with 11 bases between the two germline ends. This CDR3 is CASSEPEGSSYNSPLHF. The CDR3 nucleotides are TGTGCCAGCAGTGAACCGGAGGGGAGCTCCTATAATTCACCCCTCCACTTT.

V gene TRBV3-1 (or the pseudogene TRBV3-2) combines with J gene TRBJ2-7, with 14 bases that match TRBD2. V shed 3 bases and J 3 bases; nucleotides not matched to a gene: 1. This CDR3 contains 15 residues. Germline lookup yields CDR1 LGHDT and CDR2 YNNKEL (reference sequence). DNA of the CDR3: TGTGCCAGCAGCCAGACTAGCGGGGGGGACTACGAGCAGTACTTC. It codes for CASSQTSGGDYEQYF.